Shown below are 27 T cell receptor beta chains from a single sample sequenced in a study of blood T cells in healthy people across ages. Through a sample-barcoded 5' primer and a J-beta primer mix, a second PCR was run for roughly 6 to 11 cycles. TCRdb redid the calling of the 5' RACE reads with MiXCR, one entry per CDR3 protein. The sample lists roughly 1.9 million distinct CDR3 sequences, about two fifths occurring once. Sequencing input: blood. These receptors originate from a human donor in good health.

The rearrangement uses TRBV7-2 and TRBJ2-4, with D possibly being TRBD2 (6 bases). This CDR3 spans 14 amino acids. Germline CDR1 SGHTA, CDR2 FQGNSA. The V gene lost 5 bases and the J gene lost 11 bases, with 19 bases spanning the gap. CDR3 protein: CASSPQGGGNVQYF. The DNA of the CDR3 is TGTGCCAGCAGCCCTCAGGGAGGTGGGAACGTTCAGTACTTC.

This clonotype was seen once. The chain links TRBV3-1 to TRBJ2-2, with 9 bases that match TRBD1. Germline V CDR1 and CDR2: LGHDT, YNNKEL (reference sequence). The V gene end was trimmed by 6 bases and the J gene end by 1 base; junction bases not matched to a gene: 9. This CDR3 comprises 17 residues. The CDR3 reads CASRGTGGTRNTGELFF. CDR3 in DNA: TGTGCCAGCAGGGGAACAGGGGGCACGAGGAACACCGGGGAGCTGTTTTTT.

In this sample, this clonotype turned up a few times. The chain couples TRBV12-3 or TRBV12-4 to TRBJ2-7; weak D call: TRBD1 (6 bases). This CDR3 spans 11 amino acids. V lost 4 bases, J lost 12 bases, and 13 bases lay in between. Here the CDR3 DNA reads TGTGCCAGCAGTTCAACCGGGACACGGTACTTC. Translation: CASSSTGTRYF.

This rearrangement joins TRBV2 to TRBJ2-7, with unresolved D. CDR3 size: 14 residues. Per germline, CDR1 SNHLY and CDR2 FYNNEI. Deletions cut 6 bases from V and 2 bases from J, with 14 bases between. CDR3 nucleotides: TGTGCCAGCAGGGGATGGTCAGCCGCCTACGAGCAGTACTTC. Protein: CASRGWSAAYEQYF.

This sequence joins TRBV24-1 and TRBJ2-5; D is perhaps TRBD1 or TRBD2 (5 bases each). The end of the DNA is better explained by TRBJ2-7, so the J call may be wrong. The CDR3 loop spans 14 amino acids. Germline CDR1 is KGHDR and CDR2 is SFDVKD. The chain's CDR3 is CATSVSGALPEQYF. The CDR3 DNA reads as TGTGCCACCAGTGTATCCGGGGCCCTCCCCGAGCAGTACTTC.

This clonotype has more than one count but fewer than ten. This sequence joins TRBV3-1 and TRBJ1-6; a possible D gene is TRBD1 (6 bases). The CDR3 covers 20 residues. Trimming removed 1 base at V and 5 bases at J, with 24 bases between. CDR1 and CDR2 from the germline V gene are LGHDT and YNNKEL (reference sequence). The CDR3 here is CASSQGSQFVGTLDNSPLHF. Here the CDR3 DNA reads TGTGCCAGCAGCCAAGGCTCTCAGTTCGTTGGGACACTGGATAATTCACCCCTCCACTTT.

This clonotype was counted a few times. CDR3 sequence reads: CSAGQATRGEKLFF. CDR3 nucleotide sequence: TGCAGTGCTGGACAGGCCACCCGGGGAGAAAAACTGTTTTTT. The V gene is TRBV20-1, the J gene TRBJ1-4; 7 bases line up with TRBD1. The CDR3 covers 14 residues. Germline-derived CDR1 and CDR2 are DFQATT and SNEGSKA (reference sequence). V lost 5 bases to trimming and J lost 8 bases; unmatched junction nucleotides: 11.

At least ten counts were recorded for this clonotype. The chain uses TRBV5-1 and TRBJ2-3, with D possibly TRBD2 on 6 matching bases. The germline V and J ends were trimmed by 3 bases and 5 bases, with 13 bases remaining between them. Germline CDR1 SGHRS, CDR2 YFSETQ. The CDR3 loop spans 14 amino acids. CDR3 DNA: TGCGCCAGCAGCTCGGGAGTCGCGGGAGATACGCAGTATTTT. Translating it yields CASSSGVAGDTQYF.

This clonotype was counted only a few times. The V and J genes are TRBV15 and TRBJ1-6; D is undetermined. V gave up 0 bases and J gave up 8 bases, with 11 bases separating them. The CDR3 spans 15 residues. Germline V gene data show CDR1 as LNHNV and CDR2 as YYDKDF (reference sequence). This CDR3 reads CATSREDFGDSPLHF. The CDR3 nucleotides read TGTGCCACCAGCAGAGAGGACTTTGGGGATTCACCCCTCCACTTT.

The J gene is TRBJ1-5, the V gene TRBV4-1; D unclear. The CDR3 extends over 16 amino acids. Germline CDR1 reads MGHRA; CDR2 reads YSYEKL. Trimming removed 5 bases at V and 0 bases at J, with 14 bases between. The CDR3 DNA reads TGCGCCAGCAGCTATAGGAGAGGCAGTAGCAATCAGCCCCAGCATTTT. It encodes CASSYRRGSSNQPQHF.

The chain joins TRBV11-2 to TRBJ1-2, with 9 bases matching TRBD1. The CDR3 consists of 18 residues. Losses at the gene ends were 4 bases for V and 4 bases for J; bases not matched to a gene: 16. Germline CDR1 is SGHAT and CDR2 is FQNNGV. The CDR3 region is CASSSLRDRESRSYGYTF. CDR3 bases: TGTGCCAGCAGCTCACTCCGGGACAGGGAGTCTCGGAGCTATGGCTACACCTTC.

This sequence joins TRBV12-3 or TRBV12-4 and TRBJ2-3; TRBD2 aligns across 11 bases. V trimming: 4 bases; J trimming: 0 bases; junction bases outside the gene matches: 12. This CDR3 is built from 19 residues. DNA for the CDR3: TGTGCCAGCAGTTCTGGTAGCGGGGGGGGAGGAGATAGCACAGATACGCAGTATTTT. Translated: CASSSGSGGGGDSTDTQYF.

The rearrangement uses TRBV2 and TRBJ1-2, with D unresolved. In germline, CDR1 is SNHLY, CDR2 FYNNEI. This CDR3 spans 14 amino acids. V shed 7 bases and J shed 4 bases, with 16 bases lying between them. In nucleotides, the CDR3 is TGTGCCAGCATCCGGTTAGGTCTCGGCTATGGCTACACCTTC. This translates into CASIRLGLGYGYTF.

The table lists this clonotype with many counts. The CDR3 DNA reads as TGTGCCAGTAGCATGTACAGCGGGTCAGACTATGGCTACACCTTC. This codes for CASSMYSGSDYGYTF. The rearrangement joins TRBV19 to TRBJ1-2; D is uncertain. The CDR3 sequence is 15 residues long. Germline values: CDR1 LNHDA, CDR2 SQIVND (reference sequence). V lost 6 bases, J lost 3 bases, and 17 bases lay in between.

The table lists this clonotype with a count of one. The chain links TRBV24-1 to TRBJ2-2, with D perhaps given as TRBD1 or TRBD2 (6 bases each). This CDR3 contains 15 residues. From germline, CDR1 is KGHDR and CDR2 SFDVKD. V dropped 5 bases and J dropped 5 bases, with 14 bases sitting between them. CDR3 residues: CATSASRGRTGELFF. The CDR3 DNA is TGTGCCACCAGTGCCTCGAGGGGGAGGACCGGGGAGCTGTTTTTT.

V and J are TRBV7-2 and TRBJ1-4; D perhaps matches TRBD1 (6 bases). The V gene lost 2 bases and the J gene lost 4 bases, with 11 bases spanning the gap. The CDR3 spans 15 residues. The germline gives CDR1 SGHTA, CDR2 FQGNSA. CDR3 DNA sequence: TGTGCCAGCAGCTTATTTGACAGGAATAATGAAAAACTGTTTTTT. This translates into CASSLFDRNNEKLFF. Full variable domain (remainder filled in from reference TRBV7-2 and TRBJ1-4): GAGVSQSPSNKVTEKGKDVELRCDPISGHTALYWYRQSLGQGLEFLIYFQGNSAPDKSGLPSDRFSAERTGGSVSTLTIQRTQQEDSAVYLCASSLFDRNNEKLFFGSGTQLSVL.

This clonotype turned up a few times. The chain links TRBV7-3 to TRBJ1-1, with D possibly being TRBD1 (5 bases). Germline values: CDR1 SGHTA, CDR2 FQGTGA. CDR3 length equals 14 residues. V was clipped by 4 bases and J by 4 bases, with 13 bases between them. Here the CDR3 reads CASSSQGGVTEAFF. The CDR3 region has the DNA TGTGCCAGCAGCTCCCAGGGAGGAGTCACTGAAGCTTTCTTT.

The chain employs TRBV7-9 and TRBJ1-5; 11 nucleotides line up with TRBD1. This CDR3 region has 18 residues. The V segment lost 1 base and the J segment 4 bases; nucleotides outside the gene matches: 9. From germline, CDR1 is SEHNR and CDR2 FQNEAQ (reference sequence). The DNA for the CDR3 is TGTGCCAGCAGCTTAGACCCGGGACAGGGGGTTCGAAATCAGCCCCAGCATTTT. It specifies CASSLDPGQGVRNQPQHF.

The chain combines TRBV4-1 with TRBJ2-1; D possibly corresponds to TRBD2 (5 bases). In germline, CDR1 is MGHRA, CDR2 YSYEKL. V lost 3 bases and J lost 8, with 20 bases in between. The CDR3 is made up of 16 amino acids. The CDR3 DNA reads TGCGCCAGCAGCCAGGGAGTTAGAGGCTCTGGGGATGAGCAGTTCTTC. Encoded protein: CASSQGVRGSGDEQFF.

Only a few counts were recorded for this clonotype. The rearrangement joins TRBV12-5 to TRBJ1-1; 7 nucleotides align to TRBD1. The CDR3 spans 15 residues. Looked up from germline, CDR1 is LGHNT and CDR2 is FRNRAP. Trimming cost V 3 bases and J 5 bases; bases outside gene matches: 9. Here the CDR3 DNA reads TGTGCTAGTGGTTTATACAGGGGCGCGGGGACTGAAGCTTTCTTT. It is translated as CASGLYRGAGTEAFF.

The chain employs TRBV7-2 and TRBJ2-7; possibly TRBD1 for D (5 bases). V lost 6 bases and J 3 bases, leaving 15 bases between the germline ends. The CDR3 spans 14 residues. Looked up from germline, CDR1 is SGHTA and CDR2 is FQGNSA. The CDR3, as DNA: TGTGCCAGCAGACCGAGTCAGGGTGGCTACGAGCAGTACTTC. As protein: CASRPSQGGYEQYF.

For this clonotype: Germline is not matched at one junction end, which may reflect a read error. The rearrangement joins TRBV5-1 to TRBJ2-7, with D tentatively TRBD1 or TRBD2 (5 bases each). CDR1 SGHRS and CDR2 YFSETQ come from the germline V gene. The length of the CDR3 is 15 residues. The CDR3 sequence: CASSLPARDPYEQYF. CDR3 in DNA: TGCGCCAGCAGCTTGCCAGCCAGGGACCCCTACGAGCAGTATTTC.

The chain recombines TRBV29-1 with TRBJ1-2; 7 bases are shared with TRBD1. J gave up 4 bases and V 8 bases, and 7 bases lay outside the gene matches. Germline CDR1 SQVTM, CDR2 ANQGSEA. The CDR3 contains 12 residues. The chain's CDR3 is CSTWTGPYGYTF. CDR3 in DNA: TGCAGCACATGGACAGGACCCTATGGCTACACCTTC.

This chain joins TRBV20-1 and TRBJ1-1, with 7 bases matching TRBD1. V gave up 4 bases and J gave up 2 bases; unmatched junction bases: 7. The CDR3 length is 14 residues. CDR1 is DFQATT, CDR2 SNEGSKA, per germline (reference sequence). This CDR3 is CSAIPGQPNTEAFF. DNA for the CDR3: TGCAGTGCTATACCGGGACAGCCAAACACTGAAGCTTTCTTT.

The chain joins TRBV2 to TRBJ1-2; 7 bases map to TRBD1. Germline lookup yields CDR1 SNHLY and CDR2 FYNNEI. The junction had 12 bases not matched to a gene; V was cut back by 4 bases and J by 4 bases. The CDR3 has 16 amino acids. Here the CDR3 reads CASSARRGSSPYGYTF. DNA for the CDR3: TGTGCCAGCAGTGCCCGCAGGGGGTCCTCACCCTATGGCTACACCTTC.

CDR3 DNA sequence: TGTGCCAGCAGCTGGGGACTAGCGGAAGATACGCAGTATTTT. Protein product: CASSWGLAEDTQYF. The rearrangement links TRBV5-5 to TRBJ2-3; 11 bases line up with TRBD2. V gave up 3 bases and J gave up 5 bases; unmatched junction bases: 2. CDR1 SGHKS and CDR2 YYEKEE come from the germline V gene (reference sequence). The CDR3 sequence is 14 residues long.

The rearrangement joins TRBV12-3 or TRBV12-4 to TRBJ1-1, with D possibly being TRBD1 (6 bases). V dropped 5 bases and J dropped 9 bases, with 19 bases sitting between them. The CDR3 totals 14 residues. CDR3 sequence reads: CASSAQGGGPKAFF. In DNA, the CDR3 is TGTGCCAGCAGTGCACAGGGTGGGGGTCCCAAAGCTTTCTTT.